Listed below are T cell receptor beta chains from one sample, sequenced in a study of blood T cell repertoires in COVID-19. Profiled with immunoSEQ multiplex PCR; TCRdb holds only in-frame clones, not every one. The profile shows just under 350,000 clones, 83% of them singletons. Sequencing was done on a sample of peripheral blood. Receptors originate from a young man with active or convalescent COVID-19. The CDR3 runs from the conserved cysteine through the conserved F or W. The D gene is left open where the match is weak. Some rows have no size entry. The others give once, few or many, or a class for an expanded clone.

>.|TRBV7-2|TRBD2|TRBJ2-5
CASSLSGATAETQYF
TGTGCCAGCAGCTTGAGCGGGGCGACCGCGGAGACCCAGTACTTC
>.|TRBV4-3|.|TRBJ1-6
CASSQDLAAPHNNSPLHF
TGCGCCAGCAGCCAAGATTTGGCCGCCCCACATAATAATTCACCCCTCCACTTT
>.|TRBV4-2|.|TRBJ1-4
CASSQDMSPTNEKLFF
TGTGCCAGCAGCCAAGATATGTCCCCAACTAATGAAAAACTGTTTTTT
>.|TRBV5-6|TRBD1|TRBJ2-7
CASSVRDRGFAGYEQYF
TGTGCCAGCAGCGTCAGGGACAGGGGTTTTGCGGGCTACGAGCAGTACTTC
>.|TRBV5-5|TRBD2|TRBJ2-2
CASTGSGRATGELFF
TGTGCCAGCACCGGTAGCGGGAGGGCCACCGGGGAGCTGTTTTTT
>once|TRBV11-2|TRBD2|TRBJ2-7
CASSLTLGGWSSYEQYF
TGTGCCAGCAGCTTGACCCTCGGGGGGTGGAGCTCCTACGAGCAGTACTTC
>.|TRBV4-1|.|TRBJ2-7
CASSQAHTGYEQYF
TGCGCCAGCAGCCAAGCCCATACGGGGTACGAGCAGTACTTC
>.|TRBV7-2|.|TRBJ2-1
CASSLVASAINEQFF
TGTGCCAGCAGCTTAGTGGCTAGCGCCATCAATGAGCAGTTCTTC
>.|TRBV27|.|TRBJ2-2
CASRWGSNTGELFF
TGTGCCAGCAGATGGGGCTCGAACACCGGGGAGCTGTTTTTT
>.|TRBV12-5|.|TRBJ1-5
CASGLVDQFLSNQPQHF
TGTGCTAGTGGTTTGGTAGATCAGTTCCTTAGCAATCAGCCCCAGCATTTT